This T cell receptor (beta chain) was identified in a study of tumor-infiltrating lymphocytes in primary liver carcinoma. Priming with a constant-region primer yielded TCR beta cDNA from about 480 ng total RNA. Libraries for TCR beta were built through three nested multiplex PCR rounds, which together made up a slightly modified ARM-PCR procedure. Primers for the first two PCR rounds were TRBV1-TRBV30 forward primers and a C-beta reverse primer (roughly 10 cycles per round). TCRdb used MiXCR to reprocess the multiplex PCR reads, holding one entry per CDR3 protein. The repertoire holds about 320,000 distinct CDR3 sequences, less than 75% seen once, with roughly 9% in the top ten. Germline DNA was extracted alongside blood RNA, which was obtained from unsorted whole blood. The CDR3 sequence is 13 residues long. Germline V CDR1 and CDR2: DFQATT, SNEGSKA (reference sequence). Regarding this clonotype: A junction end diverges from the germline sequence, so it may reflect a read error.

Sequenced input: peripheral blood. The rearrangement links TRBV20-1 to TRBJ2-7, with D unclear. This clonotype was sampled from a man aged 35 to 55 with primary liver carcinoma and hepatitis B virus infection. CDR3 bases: TGCAGTGCTAAAGGAGAATTTCCCTACGATCAGTACTTC. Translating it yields CSAKGEFPYDQYF.